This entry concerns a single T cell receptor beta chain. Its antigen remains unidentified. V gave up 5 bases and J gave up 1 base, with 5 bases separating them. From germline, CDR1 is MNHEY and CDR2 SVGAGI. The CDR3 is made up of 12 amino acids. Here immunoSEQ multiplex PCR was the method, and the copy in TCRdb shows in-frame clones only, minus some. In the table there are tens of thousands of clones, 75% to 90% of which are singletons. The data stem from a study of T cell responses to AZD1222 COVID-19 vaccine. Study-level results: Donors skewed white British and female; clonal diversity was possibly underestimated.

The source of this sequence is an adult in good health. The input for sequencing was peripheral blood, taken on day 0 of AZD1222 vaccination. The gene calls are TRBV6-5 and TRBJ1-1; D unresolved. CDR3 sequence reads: CASSTQNTEAFF. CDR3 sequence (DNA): TGTGCCAGCAGTACACAGAACACTGAAGCTTTCTTT.